The entry below gives a single T cell receptor beta chain sequence along with its context. The antigen remains unidentified. The sample comes from a study of CD8+CD57+ T cells in acquired aplastic anemia. According to the study, genomic DNA was the template for TCR beta VDJ and CDR3 profiling. One entry per CDR3 protein results from TCRdb running MiXCR on the reads. The sample has roughly 180,000 distinct CDR3 sequences, about half seen once; the top ten hold 2.5% to 3.5%. Study-level points and caveats: Some 29 shared CD8+ CDR3s appeared highly expressed within patients' immunodominant clones. CD8+ Simpson's diversity showed no significant patient-control difference.

Germline CDR1 is SQVTM and CDR2 is ANQGSEA. The CDR3 covers 10 residues. V was trimmed by 5 bases and J by 6 bases, leaving 4 bases between them. This clonotype originated in a human donor in good health. The chain has TRBV29-1 and TRBJ2-2; D gene uncertain. The sequencing input was sorted CD4+, CD8+, or CD8+CD57+ T cells (not recorded which) from PBMCs. CDR3 amino acids: CSVQAGELFF. CDR3 DNA: TGCAGCGTTCAGGCCGGGGAGCTGTTTTTT.